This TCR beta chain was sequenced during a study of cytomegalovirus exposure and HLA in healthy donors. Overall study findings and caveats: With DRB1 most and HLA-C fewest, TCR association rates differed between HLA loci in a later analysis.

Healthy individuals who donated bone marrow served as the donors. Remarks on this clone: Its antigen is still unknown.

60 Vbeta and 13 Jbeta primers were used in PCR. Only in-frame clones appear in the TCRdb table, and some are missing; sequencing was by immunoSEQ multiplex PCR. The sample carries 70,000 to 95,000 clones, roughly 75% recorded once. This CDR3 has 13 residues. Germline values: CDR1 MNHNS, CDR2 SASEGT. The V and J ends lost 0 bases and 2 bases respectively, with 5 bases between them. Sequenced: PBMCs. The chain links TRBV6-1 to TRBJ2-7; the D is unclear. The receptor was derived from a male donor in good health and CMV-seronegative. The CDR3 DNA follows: TGTGCCAGCAGTGAAGCGGCCCCCTACGAGCAGTACTTC. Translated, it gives CASSEAAPYEQYF.